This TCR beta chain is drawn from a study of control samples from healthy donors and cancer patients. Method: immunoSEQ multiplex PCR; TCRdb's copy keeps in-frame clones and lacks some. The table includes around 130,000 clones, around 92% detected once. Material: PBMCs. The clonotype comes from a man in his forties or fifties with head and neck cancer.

The CDR3 region has the DNA TGTGCCAGCAGCAGGGGGAGCAATCAGCCCCAGCATTTT. Encoded protein: CASSRGSNQPQHF. V usage is TRBV2 and J usage is TRBJ1-5, with 7 nucleotides matching TRBD1. V gave up 6 bases and J gave up 1 base; unmatched junction bases: 0. Germline CDR1 reads SNHLY; CDR2 reads FYNNEI. The CDR3 consists of 13 residues.